Reported below is one TCR beta chain. Its target is not known. Expressed TCRB transcripts were sequenced because the entire RNA isolate underwent reverse transcription. The repertoire was sequenced with immunoSEQ multiplex PCR; TCRdb's copy has only in-frame clones and lacks some. The data show around 310,000 clones, with 13% seen just once and roughly 0.015% held by the top ten. This sample is part of a study of beta chain features in type 1 diabetes. Study-level findings and limits: Naive, central memory and Treg TCRB repertoires seemed to resemble each other more closely in patients than they did in healthy donors. Moderately but significantly shorter TCRB CDR3s were found in Type 1 diabetes patients in all four CD4+ subsets. Researchers caution that PCR might favor shorter templates, equally among patients and controls.

The CDR3 covers 15 residues. V lost 5 bases, J lost 14 bases, and 17 bases stayed unmatched. Germline CDR1 SGHAT, CDR2 FQDESV (reference sequence). A sort by CD45RO/CCR7/CD25/CD127/CD95/CD27 yielded CD4+ naive, central memory, regulatory and stem cell-like memory cells. Each of the sorted populations had a purity greater than 98%. The sequenced material came from naive CD4+ T cells from blood. The chain couples TRBV11-1 to TRBJ2-1; the match to TRBD2 covers 8 bases. The TCR comes from a woman aged 18 to 35 with type 1 diabetes. Here the CDR3 DNA reads TGTGCCAGCAGCCCGGGGGGGGGATTGGACGCTCCTAAGTTCTTC. Translated: CASSPGGGLDAPKFF.